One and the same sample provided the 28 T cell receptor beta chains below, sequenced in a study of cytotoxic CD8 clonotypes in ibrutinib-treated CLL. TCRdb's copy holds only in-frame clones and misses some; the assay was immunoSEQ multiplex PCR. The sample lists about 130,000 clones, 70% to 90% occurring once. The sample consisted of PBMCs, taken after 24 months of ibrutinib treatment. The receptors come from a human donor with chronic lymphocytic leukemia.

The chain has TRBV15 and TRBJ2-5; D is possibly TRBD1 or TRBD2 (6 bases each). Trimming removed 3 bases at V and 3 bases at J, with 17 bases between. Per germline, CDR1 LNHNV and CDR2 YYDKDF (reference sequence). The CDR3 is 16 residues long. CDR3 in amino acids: CATSSGGGRGKETQYF. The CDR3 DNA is TGTGCCACCAGCAGCGGAGGGGGGAGAGGAAAAGAGACCCAGTACTTC.

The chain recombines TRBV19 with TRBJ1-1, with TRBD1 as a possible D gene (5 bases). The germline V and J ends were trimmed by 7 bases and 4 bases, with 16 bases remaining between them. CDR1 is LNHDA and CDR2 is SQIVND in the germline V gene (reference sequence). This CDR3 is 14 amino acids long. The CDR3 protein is CASNKEGPGTEAFF. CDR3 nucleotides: TGTGCCAGTAATAAGGAGGGGCCTGGCACTGAAGCTTTCTTT.

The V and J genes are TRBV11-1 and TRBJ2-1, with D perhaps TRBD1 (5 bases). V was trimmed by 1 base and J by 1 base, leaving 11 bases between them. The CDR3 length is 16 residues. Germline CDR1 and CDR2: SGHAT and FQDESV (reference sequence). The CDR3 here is CASSLDWGLSYNEQFF. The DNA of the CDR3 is TGTGCCAGCAGCTTAGATTGGGGCTTATCCTACAATGAGCAGTTCTTC.

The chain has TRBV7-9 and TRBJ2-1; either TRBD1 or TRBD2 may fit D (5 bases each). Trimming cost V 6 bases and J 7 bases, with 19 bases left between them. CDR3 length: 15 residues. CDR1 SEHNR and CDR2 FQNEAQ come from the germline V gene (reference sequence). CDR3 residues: CASSPRGAKGNEQFF. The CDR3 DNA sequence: TGTGCCAGCAGTCCCAGAGGGGCCAAAGGAAATGAGCAGTTCTTC.

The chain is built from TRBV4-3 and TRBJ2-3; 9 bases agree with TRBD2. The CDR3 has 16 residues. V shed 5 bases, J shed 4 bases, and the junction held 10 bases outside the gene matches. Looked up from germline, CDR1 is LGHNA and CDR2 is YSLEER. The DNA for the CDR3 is TGCGCCAGCAGCTTAGGAGCGGGGGGAGCAGCAGATACGCAGTATTTT. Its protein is CASSLGAGGAADTQYF.

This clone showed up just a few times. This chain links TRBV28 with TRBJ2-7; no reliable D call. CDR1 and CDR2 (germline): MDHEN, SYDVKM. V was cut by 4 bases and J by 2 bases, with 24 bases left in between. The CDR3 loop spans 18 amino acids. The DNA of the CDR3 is TGTGCCAGCAGTTCCACTCGGGCTAAGACACCCGTGCCCTACGAGCAGTACTTC. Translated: CASSSTRAKTPVPYEQYF.

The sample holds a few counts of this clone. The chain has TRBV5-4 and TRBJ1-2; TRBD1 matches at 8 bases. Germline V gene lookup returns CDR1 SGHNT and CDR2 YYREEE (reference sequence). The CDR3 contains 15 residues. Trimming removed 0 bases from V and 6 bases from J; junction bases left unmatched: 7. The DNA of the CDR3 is TGTGCCAGCAGCTTGGGTGGCGCGGGACAGGATGGCTACACCTTC. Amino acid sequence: CASSLGGAGQDGYTF.

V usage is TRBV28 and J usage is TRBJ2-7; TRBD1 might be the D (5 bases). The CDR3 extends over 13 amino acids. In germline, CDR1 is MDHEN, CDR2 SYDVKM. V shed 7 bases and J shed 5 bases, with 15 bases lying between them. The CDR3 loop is CASIGQGRHEQYF. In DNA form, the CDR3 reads TGTGCCAGCATTGGGCAGGGTCGACACGAGCAGTACTTC.

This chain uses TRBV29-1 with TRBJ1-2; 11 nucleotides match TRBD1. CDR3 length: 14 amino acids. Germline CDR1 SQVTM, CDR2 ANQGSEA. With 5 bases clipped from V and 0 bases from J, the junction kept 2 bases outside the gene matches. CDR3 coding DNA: TGCAGCGTTAGGACAGGGGGCACTAACTATGGCTACACCTTC. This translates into CSVRTGGTNYGYTF. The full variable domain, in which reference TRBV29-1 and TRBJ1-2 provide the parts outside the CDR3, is SAVISQKPSRDICQRGTSLTIQCQVDSQVTMMFWYRQQPGQSLTLIATANQGSEATYESGFVIDKFPISRPNLTFSTLTVSNMSPEDSSIYLCSVRTGGTNYGYTFGSGTRLTVV.

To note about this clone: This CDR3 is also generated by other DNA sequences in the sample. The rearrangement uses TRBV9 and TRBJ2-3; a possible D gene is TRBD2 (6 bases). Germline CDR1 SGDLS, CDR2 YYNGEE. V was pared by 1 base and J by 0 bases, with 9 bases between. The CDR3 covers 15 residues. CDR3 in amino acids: CASSVSGTSTDTQYF. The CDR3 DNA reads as TGTGCCAGCAGCGTATCCGGGACTAGCACAGATACGCAGTATTTT.

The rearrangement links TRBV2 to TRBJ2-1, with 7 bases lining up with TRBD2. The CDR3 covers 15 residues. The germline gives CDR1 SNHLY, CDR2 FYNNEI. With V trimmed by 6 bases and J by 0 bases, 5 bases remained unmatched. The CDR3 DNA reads TGTGCCAGCAGGGAGCGCGGGGGCTCCTACAATGAGCAGTTCTTC. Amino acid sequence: CASRERGGSYNEQFF.

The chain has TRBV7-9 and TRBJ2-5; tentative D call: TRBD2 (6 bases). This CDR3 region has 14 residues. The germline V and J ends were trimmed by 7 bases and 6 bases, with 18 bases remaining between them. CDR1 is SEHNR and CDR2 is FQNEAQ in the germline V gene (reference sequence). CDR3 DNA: TGTGCCAGCACCAACCTGGGGGGTAGCAAGACCCAGTACTTC. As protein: CASTNLGGSKTQYF.

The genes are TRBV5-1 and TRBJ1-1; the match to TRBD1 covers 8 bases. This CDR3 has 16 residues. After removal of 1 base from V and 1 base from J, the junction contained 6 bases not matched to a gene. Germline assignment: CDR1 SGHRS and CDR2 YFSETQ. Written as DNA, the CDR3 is TGCGCCAGCAGCTTGCGAGCACAGGGGGGGAACACTGAAGCTTTCTTT. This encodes CASSLRAQGGNTEAFF.

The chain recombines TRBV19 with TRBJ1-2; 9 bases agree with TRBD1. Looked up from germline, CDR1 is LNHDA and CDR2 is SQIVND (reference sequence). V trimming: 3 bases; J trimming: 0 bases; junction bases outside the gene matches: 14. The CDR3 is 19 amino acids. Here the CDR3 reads CASSISPGQGSQANYGYTF. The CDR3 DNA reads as TGTGCCAGTAGTATTAGTCCGGGACAGGGATCCCAAGCTAACTATGGCTACACCTTC.

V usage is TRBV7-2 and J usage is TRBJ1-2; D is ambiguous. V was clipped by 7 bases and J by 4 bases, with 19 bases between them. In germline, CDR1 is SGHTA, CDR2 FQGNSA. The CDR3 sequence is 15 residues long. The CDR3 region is CASTLQAQAAYGYTF. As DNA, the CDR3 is TGTGCCAGCACCCTACAAGCCCAGGCGGCCTATGGCTACACCTTC.

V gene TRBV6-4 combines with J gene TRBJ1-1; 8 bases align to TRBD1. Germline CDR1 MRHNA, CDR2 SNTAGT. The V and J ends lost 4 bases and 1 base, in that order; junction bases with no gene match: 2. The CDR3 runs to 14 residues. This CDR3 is CASSVGQGNTEAFF. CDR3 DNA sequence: TGTGCCAGCAGTGTCGGACAGGGGAACACTGAAGCTTTCTTT.

CDR3 protein: CAVRESGANVLTF. In DNA, the CDR3 is TGTGCCGTCAGGGAATCTGGGGCCAACGTCCTGACTTTC. The chain couples TRBV28 to TRBJ2-6; D possibly corresponds to TRBD1 (5 bases). Germline values: CDR1 MDHEN, CDR2 SYDVKM. V lost 11 bases and J lost 1, with 9 bases in between. CDR3 length equals 13 residues.

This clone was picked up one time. The CDR3 region is CASSPGGPDPYGYTF. CDR3 bases: TGTGCCAGCAGCCCCGGAGGGCCAGACCCCTATGGCTACACCTTC. V usage is TRBV28 and J usage is TRBJ1-2; D gene ambiguous. The V and J ends lost 6 bases and 4 bases respectively, with 18 bases between them. Looked up from germline, CDR1 is MDHEN and CDR2 is SYDVKM. This CDR3 is 15 amino acids long.

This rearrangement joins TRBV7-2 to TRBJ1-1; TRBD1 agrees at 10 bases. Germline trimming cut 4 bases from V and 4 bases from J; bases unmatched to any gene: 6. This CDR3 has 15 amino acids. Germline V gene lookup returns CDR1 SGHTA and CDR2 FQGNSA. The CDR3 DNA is TGTGCCAGCAGCTCACGACAGGGGGCTGGCACTGAAGCTTTCTTT. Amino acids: CASSSRQGAGTEAFF. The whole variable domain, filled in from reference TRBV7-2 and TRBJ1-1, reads GAGVSQSPSNKVTEKGKDVELRCDPISGHTALYWYRQSLGQGLEFLIYFQGNSAPDKSGLPSDRFSAERTGGSVSTLTIQRTQQEDSAVYLCASSSRQGAGTEAFFGQGTRLTVV.

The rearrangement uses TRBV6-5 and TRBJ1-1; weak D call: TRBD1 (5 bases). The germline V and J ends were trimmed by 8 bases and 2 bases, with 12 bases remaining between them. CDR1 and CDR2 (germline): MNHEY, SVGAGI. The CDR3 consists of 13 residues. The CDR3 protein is CASGRGYNTEAFF. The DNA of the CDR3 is TGTGCCAGCGGACGGGGCTACAACACTGAAGCTTTCTTT.

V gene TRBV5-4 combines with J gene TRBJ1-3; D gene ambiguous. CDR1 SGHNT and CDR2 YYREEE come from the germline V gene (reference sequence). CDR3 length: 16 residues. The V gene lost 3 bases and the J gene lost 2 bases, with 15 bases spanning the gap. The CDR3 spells CASSYPGTYPGNTIYF. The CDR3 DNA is TGTGCCAGCAGCTACCCCGGCACCTACCCTGGAAACACCATATATTTT.

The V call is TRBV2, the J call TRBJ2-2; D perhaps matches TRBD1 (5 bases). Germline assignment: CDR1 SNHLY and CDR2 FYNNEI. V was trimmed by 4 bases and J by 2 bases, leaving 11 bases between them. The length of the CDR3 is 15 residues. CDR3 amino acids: CASSGGRGNTGELFF. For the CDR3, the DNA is TGTGCCAGCAGTGGGGGAAGGGGTAACACCGGGGAGCTGTTTTTT.

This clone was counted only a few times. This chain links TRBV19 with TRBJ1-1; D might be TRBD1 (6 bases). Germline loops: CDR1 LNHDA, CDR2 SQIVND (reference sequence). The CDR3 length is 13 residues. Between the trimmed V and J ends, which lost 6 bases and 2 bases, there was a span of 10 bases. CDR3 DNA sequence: TGTGCCAGTAGCGACAGGTTAAACACTGAAGCTTTCTTT. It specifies CASSDRLNTEAFF.

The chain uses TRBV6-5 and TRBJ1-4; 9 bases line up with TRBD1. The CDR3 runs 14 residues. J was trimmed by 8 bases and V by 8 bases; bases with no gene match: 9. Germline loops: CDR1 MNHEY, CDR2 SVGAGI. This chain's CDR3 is CASRDTGGGEKLFF. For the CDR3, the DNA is TGTGCCAGCCGTGATACAGGGGGCGGCGAAAAACTGTTTTTT.

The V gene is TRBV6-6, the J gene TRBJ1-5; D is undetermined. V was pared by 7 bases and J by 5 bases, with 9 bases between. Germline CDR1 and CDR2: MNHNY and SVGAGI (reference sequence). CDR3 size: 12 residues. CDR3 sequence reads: CASTLGDQPQHF. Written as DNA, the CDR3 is TGTGCCAGCACCCTGGGTGATCAGCCCCAGCATTTT.

The CDR3 sequence is CASIRNGGTEAFF. The DNA for the CDR3 is TGTGCCAGTATCAGGAACGGAGGGACTGAAGCTTTCTTT. The V call is TRBV19, the J call TRBJ1-1; D call uncertain. The CDR3 runs to 13 residues. CDR1 is LNHDA and CDR2 is SQIVND in the germline V gene (reference sequence). Trimming removed 7 bases from V and 5 bases from J, with 14 bases in between.

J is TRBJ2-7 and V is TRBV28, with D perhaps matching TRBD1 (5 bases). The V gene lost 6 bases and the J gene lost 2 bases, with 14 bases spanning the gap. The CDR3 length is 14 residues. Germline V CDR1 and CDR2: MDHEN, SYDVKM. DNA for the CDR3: TGTGCCAGCAGCTGGCTAAGCAGGGCCTACGAGCAGTACTTC. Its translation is CASSWLSRAYEQYF.

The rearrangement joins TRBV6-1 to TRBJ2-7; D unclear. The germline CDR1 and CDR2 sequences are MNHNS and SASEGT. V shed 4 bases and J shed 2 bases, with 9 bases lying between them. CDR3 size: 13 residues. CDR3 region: CASSARLPYEQYF. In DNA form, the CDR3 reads TGTGCCAGCAGTGCACGATTGCCCTACGAGCAGTACTTC.